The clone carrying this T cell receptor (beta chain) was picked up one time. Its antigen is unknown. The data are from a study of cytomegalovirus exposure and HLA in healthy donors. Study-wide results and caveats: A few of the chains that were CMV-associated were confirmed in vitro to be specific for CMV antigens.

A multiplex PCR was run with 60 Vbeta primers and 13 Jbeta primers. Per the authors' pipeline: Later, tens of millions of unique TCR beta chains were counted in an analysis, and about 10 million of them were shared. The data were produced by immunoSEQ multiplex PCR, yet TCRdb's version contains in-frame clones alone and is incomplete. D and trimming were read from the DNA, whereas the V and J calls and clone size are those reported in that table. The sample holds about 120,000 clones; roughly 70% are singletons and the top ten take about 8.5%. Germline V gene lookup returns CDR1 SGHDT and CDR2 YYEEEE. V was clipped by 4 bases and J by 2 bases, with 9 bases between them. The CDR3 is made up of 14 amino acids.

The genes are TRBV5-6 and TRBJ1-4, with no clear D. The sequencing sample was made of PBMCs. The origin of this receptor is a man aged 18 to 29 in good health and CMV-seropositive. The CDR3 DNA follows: TGTGCCAGCAGCCCCTCCAGGACTAATGAAAAACTGTTTTTT. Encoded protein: CASSPSRTNEKLFF.